The source of this T cell receptor beta chain is a study of blood T cell repertoires in COVID-19 (dated by TCRdb to the early 2020s). Background for the entire study: Samples from collaborators originated in the United States, Italy and Spain and spanned both the acute and convalescent phases of COVID-19. The prospective study material was composed of cDNA or gDNA derived from T cells, B-cell-depleted T cells, or PBMCs. Deeply sampled blood TCRbeta repertoires from subjects exposed to, actively infected with, or recovered from COVID-19 were included in the dataset. The repertoires were released in a freely available public database meant as a resource for research on the immune response to SARS-CoV-2. The samples were drawn from the first 160 participants of the ongoing ImmuneRACE study and from 1,254 subjects provided by 6 global collaborators. The sample metadata nearly always contained a de-identified subject ID, COVID-19 status, age in years and sex. Where available, HLA class I and class II types were obtained from metadata supplied by the sample provider rather than from assay-based typing. The full study reports these points: The amount of clinical and demographic metadata varied by source and participant and was provided uncurated.

This clone was seen a handful of times. Its antigen specificity is not known. Base-call qualities are not available, and no considerably larger clone is one nucleotide away. Samples from volunteer blood donors who had recovered from COVID-19 were contributed by a second Seattle source. Whole blood was collected in K2EDTA tubes by collaborating institutions according to the institutions' own protocols. For TCRbeta analysis, collaborators shipped samples in one of three forms: frozen whole blood, isolated PBMCs, or DNA extracted from either of those sample types. TCRbeta CDR3 regions were amplified from genomic DNA by means of the immunoSEQ Assay, a bias-controlled multiplex PCR. As for how the authors treated the data: Nucleated cell counts per sample were estimated from amplification of reference gene primers within the assay. Sequence reads were collapsed and filtered to measure the absolute abundance of every unique TCRbeta CDR3 rearrangement. For each sample, productive Simpson clonality was calculated by taking the square root of Simpson's diversity index across productive rearrangements. Not all clones reach the TCRdb copy of this immuneACCESS table, which keeps in-frame sequences only. Checked studies attribute under half of the gap to unresolved V genes and leave the rest unexplained. V, J and clone size reflect that table, while D and trimming were determined from the DNA. The sample table lists 150,000 to 200,000 clones, 70% to 85% of them with a count of one. In total, the top ten clones hold roughly 1.1% of the sample.

From its cysteine to its phenylalanine, the CDR3 spans 14 amino acids. The retained sequence is limited to the CDR3, 42 bases, with the frame set at the first base. The junction shows trimming of 7 bases on V and 3 bases on J, plus 15 bases between the germline ends. CDR1 is given as SNHLY and CDR2 as FYNNEI, both from the germline V gene. This clonotype was sampled from a man between 60 and 70 years old who had recovered from COVID-19. The V and J genes are TRBV2 and TRBJ1-1, and the D gene may be TRBD1, 6 bases matching. The sequenced material came from peripheral blood. The CDR3 protein: CASTPTGAYTEAFF. The DNA sequence is given as TGTGCCAGCACGCCGACAGGCGCCTACACTGAAGCTTTCTTT. The CDR3 plus the reference TRBV2 and TRBJ1-1 genes for the other parts give the full variable domain: EPEVTQTPSHQVTQMGQEVILRCVPISNHLYFYWYRQILGQKVEFLVSFYNNEISEKSEIFDDQFSVERPDGSNFTLKIRSTKLEDSAMYFCASTPTGAYTEAFFGQGTRLTVV.